The present T cell receptor (beta chain) was sequenced within a study of shared clonotypes between healthy human individuals. Overall study results and limits: Memory subsets had estimated richness that was generally smaller than that of naive subsets. The study drew on few donors, limiting represented genetic and exposure-history diversity.

Donors, healthy HIV-negative adults, lacked recent acute infections or vaccinations. Worth noting for this clone: No antigen is known for it.

Profiling relied on immunoSEQ multiplex PCR, and the TCRdb table lists in-frame clones only, not all of them. The sample records some 2.4 million clones, over 85% being singletons. The sample consisted of naive CD4+ T cells from PBMCs. The subset: CD45RA+ positively selected. This clonotype was sampled from a man younger than 35 in good health. Some clones in this sample may be carry-over from other donors' samples.

CDR3 residues: CATGAAGTSARLSTDTQYF. CDR3 DNA sequence: TGTGCCACCGGGGCGGCCGGGACTAGCGCCAGACTTAGCACAGATACGCAGTATTTT. This chain uses TRBV15 with TRBJ2-3, with 10 nucleotides matching TRBD2. J was trimmed by 0 bases and V by 8 bases; bases with no gene match: 17. The CDR3 extends over 19 amino acids. The germline CDR1 and CDR2 sequences are LNHNV and YYDKDF (reference sequence).